This T cell receptor beta chain was sequenced during a study of identical twins. Findings and caveats of the study: The authors drew conclusions from cross-sectional statistical analysis rather than following the same donors.

TCRdb reprocessed the 5' RACE reads via MiXCR and lists one record per CDR3 protein. The table has about 530,000 distinct CDR3 sequences, around 22% seen once. Per germline, CDR1 DFQATT and CDR2 SNEGSKA (reference sequence). V lost 6 bases and J lost 0, with 9 bases in between. The CDR3 is 13 residues long. Healthy Caucasians were all of the donors. Regarding this clonotype: What it recognizes is unknown.

These records were also assigned to another study, of yellow fever vaccine responses in identical twins. That work adds: Twin vaccine T cell responses reportedly seemed partly convergent, partly personalized.

This TCR came from a woman aged 18-29 years in good health. The source material was CD4+ T cells sorted from blood. The V gene is TRBV20-1, the J gene TRBJ1-5; D uncertain. The CDR3 loop reads CSAKETSNQPQHF. DNA for the CDR3: TGCAGTGCGAAAGAGACTAGCAATCAGCCCCAGCATTTT.